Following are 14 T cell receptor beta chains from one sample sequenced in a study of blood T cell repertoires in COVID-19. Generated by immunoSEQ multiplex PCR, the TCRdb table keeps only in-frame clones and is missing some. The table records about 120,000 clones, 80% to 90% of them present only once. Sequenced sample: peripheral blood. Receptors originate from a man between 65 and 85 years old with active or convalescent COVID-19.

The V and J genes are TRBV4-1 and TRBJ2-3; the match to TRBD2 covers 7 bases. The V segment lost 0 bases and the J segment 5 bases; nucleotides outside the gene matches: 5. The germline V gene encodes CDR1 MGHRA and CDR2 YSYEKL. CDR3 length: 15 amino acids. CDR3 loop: CASSQDGVAGDTQYF. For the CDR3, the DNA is TGCGCCAGCAGCCAAGATGGGGTAGCGGGAGATACGCAGTATTTT.

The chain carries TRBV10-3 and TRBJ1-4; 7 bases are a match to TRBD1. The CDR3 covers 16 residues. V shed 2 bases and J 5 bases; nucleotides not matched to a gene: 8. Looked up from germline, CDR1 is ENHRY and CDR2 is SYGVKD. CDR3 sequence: CAISEAEGAKNEKLFF. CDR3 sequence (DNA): TGTGCCATCAGTGAGGCGGAGGGGGCGAAGAATGAAAAACTGTTTTTT.

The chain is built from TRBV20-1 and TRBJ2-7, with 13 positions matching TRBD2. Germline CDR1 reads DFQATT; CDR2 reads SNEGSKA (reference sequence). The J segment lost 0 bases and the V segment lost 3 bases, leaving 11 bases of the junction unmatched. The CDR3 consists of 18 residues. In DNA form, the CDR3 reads TGCAGTGCTAGTCTAGCACCGGGACTAGCGGGGAGCTCCTACGAGCAGTACTTC. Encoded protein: CSASLAPGLAGSSYEQYF.

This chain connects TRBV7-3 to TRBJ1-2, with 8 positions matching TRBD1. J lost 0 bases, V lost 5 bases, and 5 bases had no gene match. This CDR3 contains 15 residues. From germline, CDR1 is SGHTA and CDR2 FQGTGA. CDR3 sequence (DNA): TGTGCCAGCAGCCTTGGACAGGGATCTAACTATGGCTACACCTTC. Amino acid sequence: CASSLGQGSNYGYTF.

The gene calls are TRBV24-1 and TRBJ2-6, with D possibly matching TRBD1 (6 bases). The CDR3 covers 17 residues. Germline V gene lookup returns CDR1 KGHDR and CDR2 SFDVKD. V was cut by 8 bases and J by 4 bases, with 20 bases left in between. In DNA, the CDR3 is TGTGCCACCAACCCGGGACATGCAGCTGGAGGGGCCAACGTCCTGACTTTC. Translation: CATNPGHAAGGANVLTF.

CDR3 nucleotides: TGTGCCAGCAGTCGGGGAAGGGCCTACGAGCAGTACTTC. Its translation is CASSRGRAYEQYF. The chain is built from TRBV28 and TRBJ2-7; tentative D call: TRBD2 (5 bases). The V gene lost 5 bases and the J gene lost 2 bases, with 10 bases spanning the gap. This CDR3 spans 13 amino acids. Germline CDR1 and CDR2: MDHEN and SYDVKM.

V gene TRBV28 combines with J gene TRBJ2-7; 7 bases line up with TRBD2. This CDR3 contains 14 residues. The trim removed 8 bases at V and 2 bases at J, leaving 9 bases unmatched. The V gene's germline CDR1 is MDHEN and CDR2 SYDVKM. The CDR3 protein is CASGLTSGTYEQYF. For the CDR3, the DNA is TGTGCCAGCGGTCTGACAAGCGGGACCTACGAGCAGTACTTC.

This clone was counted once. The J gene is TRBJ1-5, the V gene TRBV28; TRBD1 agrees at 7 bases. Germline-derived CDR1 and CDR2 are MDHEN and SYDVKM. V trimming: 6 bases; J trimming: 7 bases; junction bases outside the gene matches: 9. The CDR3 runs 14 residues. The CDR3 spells CASRLTGRVQPQHF. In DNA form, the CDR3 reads TGTGCCAGCAGGTTGACAGGGCGGGTGCAGCCCCAGCATTTT.

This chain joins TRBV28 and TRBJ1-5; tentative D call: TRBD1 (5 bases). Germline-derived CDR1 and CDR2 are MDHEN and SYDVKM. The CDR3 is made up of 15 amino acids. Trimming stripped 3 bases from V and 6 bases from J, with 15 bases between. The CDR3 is CASSFGRGEGQPQHF. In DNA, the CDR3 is TGTGCCAGCAGTTTCGGACGGGGGGAAGGTCAGCCCCAGCATTTT.

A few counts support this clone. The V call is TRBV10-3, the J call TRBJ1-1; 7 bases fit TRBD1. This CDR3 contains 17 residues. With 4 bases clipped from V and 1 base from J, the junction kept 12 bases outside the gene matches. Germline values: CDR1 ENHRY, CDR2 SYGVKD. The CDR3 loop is CAISGSPGQTTNTEAFF. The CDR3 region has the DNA TGTGCCATCAGTGGATCTCCGGGACAGACAACGAACACTGAAGCTTTCTTT.

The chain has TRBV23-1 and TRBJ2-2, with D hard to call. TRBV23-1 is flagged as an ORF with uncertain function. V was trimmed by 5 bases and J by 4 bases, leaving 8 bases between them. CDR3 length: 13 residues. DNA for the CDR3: TGCGCCAGCAGTGAAACTGGCACCGGGGAGCTGTTTTTT. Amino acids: CASSETGTGELFF.

The CDR3 DNA follows: TGTGCCAGCGGGCGGGATGAGGGTGAGCAGTTCTTC. Amino acids: CASGRDEGEQFF. The chain uses TRBV2 and TRBJ2-1; D possibly corresponds to TRBD2 (6 bases). Germline loops: CDR1 SNHLY, CDR2 FYNNEI. The CDR3 is 12 residues long. The V and J ends lost 8 bases and 9 bases respectively, with 14 bases between them.

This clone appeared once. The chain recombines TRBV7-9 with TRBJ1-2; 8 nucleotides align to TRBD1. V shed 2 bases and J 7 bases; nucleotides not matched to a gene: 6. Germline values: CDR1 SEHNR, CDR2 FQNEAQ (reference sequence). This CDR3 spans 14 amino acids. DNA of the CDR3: TGTGCCAGCAGCTTATTCGACAGGGGAGGTGGCTACACCTTC. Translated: CASSLFDRGGGYTF. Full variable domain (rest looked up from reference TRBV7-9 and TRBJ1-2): DTGVSQNPRHKITKRGQNVTFRCDPISEHNRLYWYRQTLGQGPEFLTYFQNEAQLEKSRLLSDRFSAERPKGSFSTLEIQRTEQGDSAMYLCASSLFDRGGGYTFGSGTRLTVV.

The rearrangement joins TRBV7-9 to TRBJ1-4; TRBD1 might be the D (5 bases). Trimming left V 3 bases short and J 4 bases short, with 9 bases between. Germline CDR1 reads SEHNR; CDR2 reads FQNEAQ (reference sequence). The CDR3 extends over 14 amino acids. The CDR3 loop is CASSLQGFNEKLFF. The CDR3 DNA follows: TGTGCCAGCAGCTTGCAGGGCTTTAATGAAAAACTGTTTTTT.